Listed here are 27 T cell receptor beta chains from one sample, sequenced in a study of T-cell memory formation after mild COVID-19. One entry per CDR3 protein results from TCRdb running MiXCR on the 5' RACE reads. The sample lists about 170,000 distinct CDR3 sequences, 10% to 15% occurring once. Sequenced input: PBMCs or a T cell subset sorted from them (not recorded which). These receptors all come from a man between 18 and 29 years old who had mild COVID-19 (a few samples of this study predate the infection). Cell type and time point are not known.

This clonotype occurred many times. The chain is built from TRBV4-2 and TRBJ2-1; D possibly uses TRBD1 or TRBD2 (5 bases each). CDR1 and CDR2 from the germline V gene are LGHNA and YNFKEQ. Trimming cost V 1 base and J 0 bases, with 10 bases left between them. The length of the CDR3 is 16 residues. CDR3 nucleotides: TGTGCCAGCAGCCAAGGGATGGGACCCTCCTACAATGAGCAGTTCTTC. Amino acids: CASSQGMGPSYNEQFF.

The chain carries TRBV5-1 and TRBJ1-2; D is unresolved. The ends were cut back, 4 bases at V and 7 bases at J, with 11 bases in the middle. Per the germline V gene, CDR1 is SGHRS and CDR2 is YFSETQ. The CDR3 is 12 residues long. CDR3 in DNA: TGCGCCAGCAGCCCGGAAAGAGGTGGCTACACCTTC. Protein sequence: CASSPERGGYTF.

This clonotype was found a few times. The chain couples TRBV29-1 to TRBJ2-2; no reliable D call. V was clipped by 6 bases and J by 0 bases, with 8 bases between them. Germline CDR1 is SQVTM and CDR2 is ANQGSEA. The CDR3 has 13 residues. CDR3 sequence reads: CSVRHTNTGELFF. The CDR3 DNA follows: TGCAGCGTGAGACACACGAACACCGGGGAGCTGTTTTTT.

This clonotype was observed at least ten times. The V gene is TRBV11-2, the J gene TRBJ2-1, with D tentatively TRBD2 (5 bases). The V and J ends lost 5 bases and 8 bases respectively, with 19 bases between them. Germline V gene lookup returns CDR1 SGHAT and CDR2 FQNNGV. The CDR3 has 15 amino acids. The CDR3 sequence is CASSRRIPPGDEQFF. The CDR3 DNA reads TGTGCCAGCAGCCGTAGAATACCCCCCGGGGATGAGCAGTTCTTC. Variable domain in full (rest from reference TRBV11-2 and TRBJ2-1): EAGVAQSPRYKIIEKRQSVAFWCNPISGHATLYWYQQILGQGPKLLIQFQNNGVVDDSQLPKDRFSAERLKGVDSTLKIQPAKLEDSAVYLCASSRRIPPGDEQFFGPGTRLTVL.

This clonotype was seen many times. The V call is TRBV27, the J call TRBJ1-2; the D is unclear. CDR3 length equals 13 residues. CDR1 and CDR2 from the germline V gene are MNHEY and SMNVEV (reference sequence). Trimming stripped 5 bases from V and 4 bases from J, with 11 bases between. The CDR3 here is CASSPWTGYGYTF. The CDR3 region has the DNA TGTGCCAGCAGTCCCTGGACGGGCTATGGCTACACCTTC.

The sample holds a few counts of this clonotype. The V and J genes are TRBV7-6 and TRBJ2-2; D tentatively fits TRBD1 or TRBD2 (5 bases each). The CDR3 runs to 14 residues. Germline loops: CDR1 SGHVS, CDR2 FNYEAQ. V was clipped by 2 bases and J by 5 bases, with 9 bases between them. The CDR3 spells CASSLNWGTGELFF. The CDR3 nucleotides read TGTGCCAGCAGCTTAAACTGGGGGACCGGGGAGCTGTTTTTT. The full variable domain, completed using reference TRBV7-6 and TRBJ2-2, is GAGVSQSPRYKVTKRGQDVALRCDPISGHVSLYWYRQALGQGPEFLTYFNYEAQQDKSGLPNDRFSAERPEGSISTLTIQRTEQRDSAMYRCASSLNWGTGELFFGEGSRLTVL.

CDR3 nucleotides: TGCGCCAGCAGCTTGCAGGGGGAAGGCGTGTACGAGCAGTACTTC. Amino acid sequence: CASSLQGEGVYEQYF. The chain has TRBV5-1 and TRBJ2-7, with TRBD1 matching 7 bases. V was pared by 1 base and J by 4 bases, with 8 bases of the junction left unmatched. CDR1 and CDR2 (germline): SGHRS, YFSETQ. CDR3 length: 15 amino acids.

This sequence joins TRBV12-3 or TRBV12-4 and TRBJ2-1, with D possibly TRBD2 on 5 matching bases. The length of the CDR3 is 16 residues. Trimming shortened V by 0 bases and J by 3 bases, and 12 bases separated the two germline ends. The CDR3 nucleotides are TGTGCCAGCAGTTTAGCGCGAGGGATTGACTACAATGAGCAGTTCTTC. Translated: CASSLARGIDYNEQFF.

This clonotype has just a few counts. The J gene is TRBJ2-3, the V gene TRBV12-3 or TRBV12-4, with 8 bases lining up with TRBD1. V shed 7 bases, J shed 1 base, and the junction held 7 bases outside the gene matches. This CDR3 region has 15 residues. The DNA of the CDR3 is TGTGCCAGCAATCCAGGGGGCGCGGGCACAGATACGCAGTATTTT. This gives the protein CASNPGGAGTDTQYF.

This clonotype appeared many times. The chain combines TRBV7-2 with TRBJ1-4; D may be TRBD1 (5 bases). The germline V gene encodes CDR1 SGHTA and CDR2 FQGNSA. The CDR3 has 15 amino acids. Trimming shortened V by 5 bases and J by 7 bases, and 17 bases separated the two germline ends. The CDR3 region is CASSRLRARVEKLFF. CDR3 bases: TGTGCCAGCAGCCGTCTCAGGGCTCGGGTTGAAAAACTGTTTTTT.

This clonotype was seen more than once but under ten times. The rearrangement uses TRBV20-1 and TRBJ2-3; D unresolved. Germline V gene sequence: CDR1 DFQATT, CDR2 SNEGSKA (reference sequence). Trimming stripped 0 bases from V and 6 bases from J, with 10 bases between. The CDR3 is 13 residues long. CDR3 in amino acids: CSARDIIVDTQYF. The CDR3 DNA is TGCAGTGCTAGAGACATAATAGTCGATACGCAGTATTTT.

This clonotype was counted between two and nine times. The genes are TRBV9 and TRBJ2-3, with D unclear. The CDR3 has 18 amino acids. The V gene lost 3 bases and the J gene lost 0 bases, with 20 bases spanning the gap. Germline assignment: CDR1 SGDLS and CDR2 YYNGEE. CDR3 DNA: TGTGCCAGCAGCGCGACCCACAGCCTCCCCCCTAGCACAGATACGCAGTATTTT. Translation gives CASSATHSLPPSTDTQYF.

CDR3 nucleotide sequence: TGCGCCAGCAGCTTCCTTCCTTATGGACAGGGCAATTCACCCCTCCACTTT. It translates to CASSFLPYGQGNSPLHF. The chain combines TRBV5-1 with TRBJ1-6; 8 bases align to TRBD1. Germline V gene data show CDR1 as SGHRS and CDR2 as YFSETQ. CDR3 length: 17 amino acids. V trimming: 2 bases; J trimming: 7 bases; junction bases outside the gene matches: 11.

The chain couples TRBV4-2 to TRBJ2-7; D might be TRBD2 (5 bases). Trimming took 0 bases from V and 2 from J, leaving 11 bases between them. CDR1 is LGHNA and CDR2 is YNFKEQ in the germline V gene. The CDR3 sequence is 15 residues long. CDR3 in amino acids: CASSQDRGLTYEQYF. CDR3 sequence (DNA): TGTGCCAGCAGCCAAGATCGGGGTCTAACCTACGAGCAGTACTTC.

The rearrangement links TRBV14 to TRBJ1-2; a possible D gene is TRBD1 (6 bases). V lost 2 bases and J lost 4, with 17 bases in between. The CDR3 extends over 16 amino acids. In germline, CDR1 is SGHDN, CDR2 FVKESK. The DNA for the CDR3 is TGTGCCAGCAGCCAAAGCAAGAAACAGGGCTTCTATGGCTACACCTTC. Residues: CASSQSKKQGFYGYTF.

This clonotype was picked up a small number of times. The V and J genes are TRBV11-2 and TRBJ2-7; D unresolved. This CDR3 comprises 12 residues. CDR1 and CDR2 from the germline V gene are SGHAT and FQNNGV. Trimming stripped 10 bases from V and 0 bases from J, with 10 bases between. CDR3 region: CAKDGFSYEQYV. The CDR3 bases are TGTGCCAAGGACGGATTCTCCTACGAGCAGTACGTC.

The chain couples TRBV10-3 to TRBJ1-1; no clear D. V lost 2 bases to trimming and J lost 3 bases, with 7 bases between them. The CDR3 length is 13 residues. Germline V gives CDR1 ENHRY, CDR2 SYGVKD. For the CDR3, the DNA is TGTGCCATCAGTGAGACCTCGGACACTGAAGCTTTCTTT. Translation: CAISETSDTEAFF.

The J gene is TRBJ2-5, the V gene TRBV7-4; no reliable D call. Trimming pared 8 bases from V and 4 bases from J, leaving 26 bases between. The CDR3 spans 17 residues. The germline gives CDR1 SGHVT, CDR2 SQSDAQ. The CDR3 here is CASAKSPPAMVGETQYF. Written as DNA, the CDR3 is TGTGCCAGCGCCAAGAGCCCACCGGCTATGGTAGGAGAGACCCAGTACTTC. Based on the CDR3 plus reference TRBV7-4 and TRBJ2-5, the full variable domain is GAGVSQSPRYKVAKRGRDVALRCDSISGHVTLYWYRQTLGQGSEVLTYSQSDAQRDKSGRPSGRFSAERPERSVSTLKIQRTEQGDSAVYLCASAKSPPAMVGETQYFGPGTRLLVL.

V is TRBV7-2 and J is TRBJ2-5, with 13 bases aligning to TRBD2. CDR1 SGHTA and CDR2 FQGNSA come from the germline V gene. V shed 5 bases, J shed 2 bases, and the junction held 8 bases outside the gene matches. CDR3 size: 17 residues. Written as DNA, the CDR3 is TGTGCCAGCAGCAAAACTAGCGGGGGGGCACTACAAGAGACCCAGTACTTC. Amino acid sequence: CASSKTSGGALQETQYF.

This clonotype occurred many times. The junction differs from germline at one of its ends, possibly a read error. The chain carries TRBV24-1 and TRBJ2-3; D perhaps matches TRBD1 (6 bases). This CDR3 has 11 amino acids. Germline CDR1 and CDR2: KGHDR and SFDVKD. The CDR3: CATSDQGPTLF. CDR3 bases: TGTGCCACCAGTGATCAGGGGCCTACCCTCTTT.

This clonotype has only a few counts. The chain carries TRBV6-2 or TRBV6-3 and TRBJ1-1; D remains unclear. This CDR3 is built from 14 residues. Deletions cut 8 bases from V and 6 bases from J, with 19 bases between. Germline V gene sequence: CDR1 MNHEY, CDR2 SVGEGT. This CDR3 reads CASHAAGLLAEAFF. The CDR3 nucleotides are TGTGCCAGCCATGCCGCAGGACTCCTCGCTGAAGCTTTCTTT.

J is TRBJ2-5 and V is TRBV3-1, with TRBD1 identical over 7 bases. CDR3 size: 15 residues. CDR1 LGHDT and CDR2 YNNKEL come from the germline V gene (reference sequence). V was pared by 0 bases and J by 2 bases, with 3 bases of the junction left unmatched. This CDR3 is CASSQENRGQETQYF. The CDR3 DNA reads TGTGCCAGCAGCCAAGAGAACAGGGGACAAGAGACCCAGTACTTC.

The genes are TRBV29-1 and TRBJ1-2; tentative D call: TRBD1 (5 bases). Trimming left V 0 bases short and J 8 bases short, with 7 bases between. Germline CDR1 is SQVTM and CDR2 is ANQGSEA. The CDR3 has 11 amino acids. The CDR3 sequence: CSVEENRGYTF. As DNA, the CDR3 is TGCAGCGTTGAAGAAAACAGGGGCTACACCTTC.

CDR3 coding DNA: TGTGCCAGCAGGCCGGGGGGTGGGGTCCTGGGGCAGTATTTT. Translated: CASRPGGGVLGQYF. The chain joins TRBV12-3 or TRBV12-4 to TRBJ2-3; 7 bases are a match to TRBD2. The V gene end was trimmed by 6 bases and the J gene end by 11 bases; junction bases not matched to a gene: 14. The CDR3 covers 14 residues.

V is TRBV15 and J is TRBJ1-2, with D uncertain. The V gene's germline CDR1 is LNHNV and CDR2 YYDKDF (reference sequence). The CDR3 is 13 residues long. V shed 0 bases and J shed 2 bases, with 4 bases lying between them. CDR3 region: CATSRDGNYGYTF. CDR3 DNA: TGTGCCACCAGCAGAGATGGGAACTATGGCTACACCTTC.

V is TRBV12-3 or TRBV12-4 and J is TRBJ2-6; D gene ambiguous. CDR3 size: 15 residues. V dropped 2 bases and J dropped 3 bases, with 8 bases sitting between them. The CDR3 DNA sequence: TGTGCCAGCAGTTTACTCCTTGGTGGGGCCAACGTCCTGACTTTC. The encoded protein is CASSLLLGGANVLTF.

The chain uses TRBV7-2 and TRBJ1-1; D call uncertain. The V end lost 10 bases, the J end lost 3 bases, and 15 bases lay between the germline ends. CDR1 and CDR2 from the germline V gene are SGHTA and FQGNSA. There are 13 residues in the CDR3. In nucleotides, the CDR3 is TGTGCCACCTCCGACCGCTTGTACACTGAAGCTTTCTTT. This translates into CATSDRLYTEAFF.